This T cell receptor beta chain was found in a study of tumor-infiltrating lymphocytes in oesophageal squamous cell carcinoma. TCRdb itself ran the PCR reads through MiXCR, one entry per CDR3 protein. Of more than 9,500 distinct CDR3 sequences in the sample, around 51% were seen once. The table lists this clonotype with a few counts. The origin of this receptor is a male donor with esophageal squamous cell carcinoma. The sample comprised esophageal tumor tissue.

In nucleotides, the CDR3 is TGTGCCAGCAGTAAGAACTATGGCTACACCTTC. The encoded protein is CASSKNYGYTF. The genes are TRBV12-3 or TRBV12-4 and TRBJ1-2; the D is unclear. The V end was cut by 5 bases, the J end by 2 bases, with 3 bases between. There are 11 residues in the CDR3.